The clone carrying this TCR beta chain was observed a single time. This record comes from a study of blood T cell repertoires in COVID-19. Across the whole study: The origin of the acute and convalescent COVID-19 samples was the United States, Italy and Spain.

Profiled with immunoSEQ multiplex PCR; TCRdb holds only in-frame clones, not every one. The sample shows 70,000 to 100,000 clones, about two thirds of them seen only once. Sequencing was performed on peripheral blood. This TCR was recovered from a woman aged 60-70 years in a cohort sampled during active or convalescent COVID-19.

The CDR3 region is CATSRESRSYGYTF. CDR3 DNA: TGTGCCACCAGCAGAGAGTCCCGGTCCTATGGCTACACCTTC. The chain is built from TRBV15 and TRBJ1-2; the D is unclear. With 0 bases removed from V and 4 bases from J, the gap between germline ends came to 9 bases. The germline CDR1 and CDR2 sequences are LNHNV and YYDKDF (reference sequence). This CDR3 comprises 14 residues.